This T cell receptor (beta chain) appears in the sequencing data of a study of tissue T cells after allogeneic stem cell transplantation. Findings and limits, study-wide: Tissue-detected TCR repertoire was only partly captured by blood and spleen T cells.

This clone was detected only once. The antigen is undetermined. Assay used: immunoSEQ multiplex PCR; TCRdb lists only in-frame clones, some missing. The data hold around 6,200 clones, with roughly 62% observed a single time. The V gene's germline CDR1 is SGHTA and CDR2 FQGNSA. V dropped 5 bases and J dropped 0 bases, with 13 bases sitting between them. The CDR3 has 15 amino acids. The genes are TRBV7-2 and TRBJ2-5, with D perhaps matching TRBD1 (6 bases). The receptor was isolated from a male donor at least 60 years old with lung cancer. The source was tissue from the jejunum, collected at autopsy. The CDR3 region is CASSQHGGYQETQYF. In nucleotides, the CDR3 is TGTGCCAGCAGCCAGCATGGGGGCTACCAAGAGACCCAGTACTTC.